This T cell receptor beta chain was found in a study of breast tumors, draining lymph nodes, adjacent tissues. General study results and limits: Most tumor T cells seemingly derive from lymph node, then expand in tumor. Tumors had less TCR diversity than lymph nodes, more than nontumor tissue.

There are a few counts of this clonotype. Its antigen is as yet unknown. Germline CDR1 and CDR2: ENHRY and SYGVKD. The ends lost 6 bases at V and 0 bases at J; junction bases unmatched: 3. The CDR3 has 15 amino acids. TCRdb called the multiplex PCR reads again in MiXCR, with one record for every CDR3 protein. The repertoire holds fewer than 150,000 distinct CDR3 sequences, with around 20% as singletons. The lymph nodes were axillary draining lymph nodes from breast cancer patients. The receptor was isolated from a female donor with breast cancer. Some clones in this sample may be carry-over from other donors' samples. This sequence joins TRBV10-3 and TRBJ1-5, with TRBD1 identical over 9 bases. The sequenced sample was axillary lymph node tissue. The CDR3 nucleotides are TGTGCCATCAGGAGGACAGGGGATAGCAATCAGCCCCAGCATTTT. Translation: CAIRRTGDSNQPQHF.